The text below deals with one T cell receptor beta chain. The donors were healthy bone marrow donors. Primers: 60 Vbeta forward and 13 Jbeta reverse. The protocol was immunoSEQ multiplex PCR, while the TCRdb copy is restricted to in-frame clones and leaves out a portion. The sample lists about 70,000 clones; 60% to 80% were seen once. This specimen comes from a study of cytomegalovirus exposure and HLA in healthy donors. This sequence was found in a girl aged 5-17 years in good health and CMV-seropositive. Sequencing was performed on PBMCs.

The chain's CDR3 is CAWTNGQKNTEAFF. CDR3 in DNA: TGTGCCTGGACGAACGGACAGAAGAACACTGAAGCTTTCTTT. The chain couples TRBV30 to TRBJ1-1, with a possible D match to TRBD1 (6 bases). V lost 4 bases and J 1 base, leaving 13 bases between the germline ends. The CDR3 consists of 14 residues. The germline V gene encodes CDR1 GTSNPN and CDR2 SVGIG (reference sequence).